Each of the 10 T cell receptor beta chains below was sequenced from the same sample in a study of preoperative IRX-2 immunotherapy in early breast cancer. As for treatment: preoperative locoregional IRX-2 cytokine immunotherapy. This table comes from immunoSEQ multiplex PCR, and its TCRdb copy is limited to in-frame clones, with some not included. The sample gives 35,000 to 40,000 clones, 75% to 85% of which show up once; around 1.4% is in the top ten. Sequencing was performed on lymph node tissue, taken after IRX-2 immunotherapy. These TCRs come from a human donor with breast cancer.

The CDR3 sequence is CASSPKEDRGFMNTEAFF. CDR3 nucleotides: TGTGCCAGCTCACCGAAAGAGGACAGGGGGTTTATGAACACTGAAGCTTTCTTT. This sequence joins TRBV18 and TRBJ1-1; 10 nucleotides match TRBD1. The length of the CDR3 is 18 residues. J gave up 0 bases and V 3 bases, and 10 bases lay outside the gene matches. CDR1 and CDR2 from the germline V gene are KGHSH and LQKENI.

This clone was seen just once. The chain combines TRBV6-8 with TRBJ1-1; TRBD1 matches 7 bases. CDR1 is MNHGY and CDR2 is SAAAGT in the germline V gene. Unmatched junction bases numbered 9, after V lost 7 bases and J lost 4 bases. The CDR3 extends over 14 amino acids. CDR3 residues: CASTRTGLSTEAFF. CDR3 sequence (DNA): TGTGCCAGCACCCGGACAGGCCTCAGCACTGAAGCTTTCTTT.

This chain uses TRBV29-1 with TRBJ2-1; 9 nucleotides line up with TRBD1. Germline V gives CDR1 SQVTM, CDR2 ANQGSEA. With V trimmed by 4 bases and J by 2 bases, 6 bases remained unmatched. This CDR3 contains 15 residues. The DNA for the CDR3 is TGCAGCGTTGCGTCCGGGACAGGGACCTACAATGAGCAGTTCTTC. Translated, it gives CSVASGTGTYNEQFF.

The CDR3, as DNA: TGTGCCAGTAGTATAATCGGCGGGGGGTACAATGAGCAGTTCTTC. Protein: CASSIIGGGYNEQFF. The chain is built from TRBV19 and TRBJ2-1; 8 nucleotides match TRBD2. Germline assignment: CDR1 LNHDA and CDR2 SQIVND (reference sequence). The junction had 4 bases not matched to a gene; V was cut back by 2 bases and J by 4 bases. The CDR3 consists of 15 residues.

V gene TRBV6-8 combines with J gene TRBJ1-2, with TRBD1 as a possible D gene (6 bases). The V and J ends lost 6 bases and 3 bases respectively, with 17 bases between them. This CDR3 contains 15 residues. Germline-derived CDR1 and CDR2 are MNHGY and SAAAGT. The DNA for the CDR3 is TGTGCCAGCAGCAGACTGACAGGTGCTGACTATGGCTACACCTTC. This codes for CASSRLTGADYGYTF.

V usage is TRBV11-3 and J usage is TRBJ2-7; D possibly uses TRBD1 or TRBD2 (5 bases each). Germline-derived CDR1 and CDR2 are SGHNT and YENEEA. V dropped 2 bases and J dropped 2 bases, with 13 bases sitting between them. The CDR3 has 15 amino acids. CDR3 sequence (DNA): TGTGCCAGCAGCTTATCGGGGCCCGAAACCTACGAGCAGTACTTC. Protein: CASSLSGPETYEQYF.

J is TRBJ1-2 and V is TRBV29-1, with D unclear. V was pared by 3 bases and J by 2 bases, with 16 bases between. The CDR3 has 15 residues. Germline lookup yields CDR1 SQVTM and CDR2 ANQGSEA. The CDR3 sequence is CSVDYTEGRNYGYTF. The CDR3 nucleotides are TGCAGCGTTGATTATACAGAGGGAAGAAACTATGGCTACACCTTC.

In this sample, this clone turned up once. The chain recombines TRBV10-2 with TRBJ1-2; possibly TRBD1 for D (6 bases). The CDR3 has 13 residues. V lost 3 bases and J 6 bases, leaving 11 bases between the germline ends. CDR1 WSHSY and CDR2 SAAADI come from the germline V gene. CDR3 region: CASSENRVHGYTF. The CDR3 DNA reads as TGCGCCAGCAGTGAAAACAGGGTTCATGGCTACACCTTC.

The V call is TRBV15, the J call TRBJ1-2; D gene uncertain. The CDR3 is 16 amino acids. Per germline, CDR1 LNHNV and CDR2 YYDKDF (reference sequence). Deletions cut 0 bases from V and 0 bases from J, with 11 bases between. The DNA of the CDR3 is TGTGCCACCAGCAGAGATTACGGAAAAGCTAACTATGGCTACACCTTC. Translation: CATSRDYGKANYGYTF.

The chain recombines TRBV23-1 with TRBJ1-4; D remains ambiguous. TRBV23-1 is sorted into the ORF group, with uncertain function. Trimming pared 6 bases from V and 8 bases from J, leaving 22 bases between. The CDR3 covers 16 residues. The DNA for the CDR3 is TGCGCCAGCAGCCAAGAAATAGCATGGGAAGGCGAAAAACTGTTTTTT. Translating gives CASSQEIAWEGEKLFF.